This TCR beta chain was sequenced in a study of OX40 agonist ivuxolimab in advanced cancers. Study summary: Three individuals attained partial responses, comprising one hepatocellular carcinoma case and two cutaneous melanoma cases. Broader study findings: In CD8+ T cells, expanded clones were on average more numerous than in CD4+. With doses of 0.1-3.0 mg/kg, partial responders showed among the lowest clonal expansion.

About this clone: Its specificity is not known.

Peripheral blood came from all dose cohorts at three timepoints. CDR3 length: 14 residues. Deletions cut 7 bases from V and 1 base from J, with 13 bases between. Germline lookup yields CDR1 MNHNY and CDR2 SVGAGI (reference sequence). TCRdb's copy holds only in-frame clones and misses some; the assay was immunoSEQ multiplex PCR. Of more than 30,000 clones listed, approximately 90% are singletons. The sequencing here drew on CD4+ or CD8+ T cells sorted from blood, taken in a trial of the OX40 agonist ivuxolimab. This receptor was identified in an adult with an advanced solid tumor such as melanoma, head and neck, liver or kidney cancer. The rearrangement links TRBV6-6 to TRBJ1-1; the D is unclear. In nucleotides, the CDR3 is TGTGCCAGCACCGTACCTGGAACGAACACTGAAGCTTTCTTT. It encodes CASTVPGTNTEAFF.